This is a list of T cell receptor beta chains from one sample in a study of T-cell memory formation after mild COVID-19. TCRdb reanalysed the 5' RACE reads using MiXCR and keeps one entry per CDR3 protein. The table lists about 400,000 distinct CDR3 sequences, 23% of them singletons. Sequenced input: PBMCs or a T cell subset sorted from them (not recorded which). Every receptor here comes from an adult woman who had mild COVID-19 (a few samples of this study predate the infection). Cell type and time point are not known. Both conserved end residues are part of each CDR3. The D gene is left open where the match is weak. The size entry is marked missing in some rows and otherwise reads once, few, many or a size class.

V	J	D	size	CDR3	DNA
TRBV29-1	TRBJ2-7	NA	NA	CSVRDLTSYEQYF	TGCAGCGTTCGGGACTTAACCTCCTACGAGCAGTACTTC
TRBV12-3/TRBV12-4	TRBJ2-7	TRBD2	few	CASSPASGGTEQYF	TGTGCCAGCAGTCCCGCTAGCGGGGGGACCGAGCAGTACTTC
TRBV5-1	TRBJ2-1	TRBD2	NA	CASSQIGGDEQFF	TGCGCCAGCAGCCAAATCGGGGGGGATGAGCAGTTCTTC
TRBV4-1	TRBJ1-5	TRBD1	NA	CASSQEGAGGFGQPQHF	TGCGCCAGCAGCCAAGAGGGGGCAGGGGGCTTTGGTCAGCCCCAGCATTTT
TRBV5-1	TRBJ2-1	TRBD2	many	CASSPGTSVYNEQFF	TGCGCCAGCAGCCCCGGGACTAGCGTCTACAATGAGCAGTTCTTC
TRBV6-6	TRBJ1-2	TRBD1	once	CASHPPGTGFGNDGYTF	TGTGCCAGCCACCCCCCCGGGACAGGTTTTGGAAACGATGGCTACACCTTC
TRBV2	TRBJ2-1	NA	NA	CASSWSYNEQFF	TGTGCCAGCAGCTGGTCCTACAATGAGCAGTTCTTC
TRBV5-1	TRBJ2-3	NA	NA	CASKSDYFTDTQYF	TGCGCCAGCAAATCGGACTACTTCACAGATACGCAGTATTTT
TRBV11-2	TRBJ2-7	NA	NA	CASSPLPQGGTYEQYF	TGTGCCAGCAGCCCCCTCCCCCAGGGTGGGACCTACGAGCAGTACTTC
TRBV12-3/TRBV12-4	TRBJ2-2	NA	few	CASRTGGNTGELFF	TGTGCCAGCAGGACTGGGGGGAACACCGGGGAGCTGTTTTTT
TRBV28	TRBJ1-5	TRBD1	few	CASRTGGGEPQHF	TGTGCCAGCAGGACAGGGGGCGGTGAGCCCCAGCATTTT